Below, 23 T cell receptor beta chains from the same sample are listed, as sequenced in a study of cytomegalovirus exposure and HLA in healthy donors. Clones were sequenced by immunoSEQ multiplex PCR, and TCRdb holds only the in-frame ones, with some missing. In the table there are 90,000 to 100,000 clones, about 94% of which are singletons. Sequenced: PBMCs. These TCRs come from a woman under 40 in good health and CMV-seropositive.

The J gene is TRBJ1-3, the V gene TRBV18; D is undetermined. The V and J ends lost 2 bases and 4 bases respectively, with 18 bases between them. Germline V gives CDR1 KGHSH, CDR2 LQKENI. The CDR3 length is 17 residues. CDR3 sequence reads: CASSPSQLVLGGNTIYF. The CDR3 DNA sequence: TGTGCCAGCTCACCATCTCAACTGGTCCTCGGGGGAAACACCATATATTTT. Together with reference TRBV18 and TRBJ1-3, the CDR3 gives the full variable domain: NAGVMQNPRHLVRRRGQEARLRCSPMKGHSHVYWYRQLPEEGLKFMVYLQKENIIDESGMPKERFSAEFPKEGPSILRIQQVVRGDSAAYFCASSPSQLVLGGNTIYFGEGSWLTVV.

This rearrangement joins TRBV11-3 to TRBJ2-5; 10 bases align to TRBD2. Per germline, CDR1 SGHNT and CDR2 YENEEA. This CDR3 has 16 amino acids. The trim removed 5 bases at V and 4 bases at J, leaving 10 bases unmatched. The CDR3 DNA follows: TGTGCCAGCAGCCTGGGAAGCGGGAGGGCCCCAGAGACCCAGTACTTC. It codes for CASSLGSGRAPETQYF.

This chain connects TRBV5-6 to TRBJ2-2; tentatively, D is TRBD1 (6 bases). The CDR3 covers 15 residues. Trimming left V 0 bases short and J 4 bases short, with 10 bases between. Germline CDR1 and CDR2: SGHDT and YYEEEE. In DNA form, the CDR3 reads TGTGCCAGCAGCTTGGCCACAGGGCCCACCGGGGAGCTGTTTTTT. This translates into CASSLATGPTGELFF.

This chain links TRBV6-6 with TRBJ1-4; tentatively, D is TRBD1 (5 bases). Trimming stripped 2 bases from V and 8 bases from J, with 18 bases between. Germline CDR1 is MNHNY and CDR2 is SVGAGI (reference sequence). The CDR3 runs 16 residues. The DNA for the CDR3 is TGTGCCAGCAGTTACGTGTTGGGCCAGGGAGGGGAAAAACTGTTTTTT. Translation: CASSYVLGQGGEKLFF.

This chain uses TRBV30 with TRBJ1-2; 8 positions agree with TRBD1. The germline V gene encodes CDR1 GTSNPN and CDR2 SVGIG (reference sequence). V lost 2 bases and J lost 2; bases outside the gene matches: 10. CDR3 length equals 16 residues. CDR3 DNA: TGTGCCTGGAGTAACCGGGACAGGAGAATGAACTATGGCTACACCTTC. It encodes CAWSNRDRRMNYGYTF.

The chain joins TRBV5-1 to TRBJ1-2; D might be TRBD1 (6 bases). Germline V gene sequence: CDR1 SGHRS, CDR2 YFSETQ. The V end was cut by 5 bases, the J end by 6 bases, with 14 bases between. The CDR3 extends over 13 amino acids. CDR3 protein: CASSPGVRDGYTF. As DNA, the CDR3 is TGCGCCAGCAGTCCAGGGGTCCGAGATGGCTACACCTTC.

The CDR3 DNA follows: TGTGCCACCAGCAGAATTTTCAACAATGAGCAGTTCTTC. Protein: CATSRIFNNEQFF. V gene TRBV15 combines with J gene TRBJ2-1; D not certain. The CDR3 runs to 13 residues. Trimming took off 2 bases at V and 5 bases at J, with 7 bases between the two ends. Germline values: CDR1 LNHNV, CDR2 YYDKDF (reference sequence).

The chain recombines TRBV6-6 with TRBJ2-7; D is perhaps TRBD1 (8 bases). V was cut by 6 bases and J by 3 bases, with 15 bases left in between. The CDR3 runs to 14 residues. Looked up from germline, CDR1 is MNHNY and CDR2 is SVGAGI (reference sequence). CDR3 bases: TGTGCCAGCAGCGGGGGGACAGGAGACTACGAGCAGTACTTC. Protein product: CASSGGTGDYEQYF.

Here the CDR3 DNA reads TGTGCCAGCAGCTTGGACAACAGCCGGTATGAGGGCTACACCTTC. Its protein product is CASSLDNSRYEGYTF. The chain joins TRBV7-2 to TRBJ1-2; tentatively, D is TRBD1 (5 bases). The germline gives CDR1 SGHTA, CDR2 FQGNSA. The CDR3 runs to 15 residues. Trimming left V 3 bases short and J 8 bases short, with 19 bases between.

The CDR3 DNA follows: TGTGCCAGCCAGGCTAGCGGGAGAGTGAACACCGGGGAGCTGTTTTTT. It is translated as CASQASGRVNTGELFF. V is TRBV28 and J is TRBJ2-2; TRBD2 matches 10 bases. The CDR3 is 16 amino acids. With 8 bases clipped from V and 1 base from J, the junction kept 7 bases outside the gene matches. CDR1 is MDHEN, CDR2 SYDVKM, per germline.

The chain links TRBV10-3 to TRBJ2-1, with D perhaps matching TRBD1 (6 bases). Per the germline V gene, CDR1 is ENHRY and CDR2 is SYGVKD. The CDR3 contains 14 residues. Between the trimmed V and J ends, which lost 4 bases and 10 bases, there was a span of 17 bases. The CDR3 DNA sequence: TGTGCCATCAGTGGCAGGGGTCGTCTACAAGAGCAGTTCTTC. As protein: CAISGRGRLQEQFF.

In its sample, this clone was seen a few times. CDR3 sequence reads: CASSQDLTSPEAEAFF. CDR3 in DNA: TGCGCCAGCAGCCAAGATTTGACGTCGCCTGAGGCTGAAGCTTTCTTT. The chain recombines TRBV4-3 with TRBJ1-1; D remains unclear. V was trimmed by 0 bases and J by 6 bases, leaving 17 bases between them. The CDR3 is 16 residues long. Germline V gene data show CDR1 as LGHNA and CDR2 as YSLEER.

V is TRBV30 and J is TRBJ1-1; the D gene is possibly TRBD1 (6 bases). Germline assignment: CDR1 GTSNPN and CDR2 SVGIG (reference sequence). Trimming took 2 bases from V and 4 from J, leaving 20 bases between them. CDR3 length equals 16 residues. CDR3 DNA sequence: TGTGCCTGGAGTATTGGGTTAGGGGGGGTTGGCACTGAAGCTTTCTTT. It specifies CAWSIGLGGVGTEAFF.

This chain joins TRBV11-3 and TRBJ2-2; TRBD2 agrees at 9 bases. V gave up 3 bases and J gave up 7 bases; unmatched junction bases: 6. The CDR3 sequence is 15 residues long. Germline V lookup: CDR1 SGHNT, CDR2 YENEEA. The CDR3: CASSFSGSQGGELFF. CDR3 coding DNA: TGTGCCAGCAGCTTTAGCGGGAGCCAGGGCGGGGAGCTGTTTTTT. Full variable domain (remainder filled in from reference TRBV11-3 and TRBJ2-2): EAGVVQSPRYKIIEKKQPVAFWCNPISGHNTLYWYLQNLGQGPELLIRYENEEAVDDSQLPKDRFSAERLKGVDSTLKIQPAELGDSAVYLCASSFSGSQGGELFFGEGSRLTVL.

The V call is TRBV14, the J call TRBJ2-1; 12 nucleotides align to TRBD2. The V and J ends lost 1 base and 4 bases, in that order; junction bases with no gene match: 2. The CDR3 covers 16 residues. Germline lookup yields CDR1 SGHDN and CDR2 FVKESK. The CDR3 here is CASSQVTSGRYNEQFF. CDR3 nucleotides: TGTGCCAGCAGCCAAGTAACTAGCGGGAGGTACAATGAGCAGTTCTTC.

The rearrangement joins TRBV9 to TRBJ1-1; TRBD1 matches at 10 bases. The CDR3 loop spans 15 amino acids. The trim removed 2 bases at V and 3 bases at J, leaving 4 bases unmatched. Germline CDR1 is SGDLS and CDR2 is YYNGEE. The CDR3 coding sequence is TGTGCCAGCAGCGTGTCTGGGACAGGGGACACTGAAGCTTTCTTT. This codes for CASSVSGTGDTEAFF.

The chain is built from TRBV4-2 and TRBJ2-3; tentatively, D is TRBD2 (6 bases). V was cut by 0 bases and J by 4 bases, with 17 bases left in between. CDR3 length: 17 residues. Germline CDR1 LGHNA, CDR2 YNFKEQ. CDR3 in amino acids: CASSQDRASRGSDTQYF. Written as DNA, the CDR3 is TGTGCCAGCAGCCAAGATCGGGCTAGCCGGGGGTCAGATACGCAGTATTTT.

This chain joins TRBV4-2 and TRBJ1-4; 8 bases align to TRBD1. This CDR3 has 17 amino acids. Trimming removed 0 bases from V and 7 bases from J; junction bases left unmatched: 10. CDR1 is LGHNA, CDR2 YNFKEQ, per germline. CDR3 in DNA: TGTGCCAGCAGCCAAGATTTGGGGACAGGTGTGGGTGAAAAACTGTTTTTT. Its translation: CASSQDLGTGVGEKLFF.

This sequence joins TRBV9 and TRBJ1-4; D remains unclear. The germline V and J ends were trimmed by 4 bases and 5 bases, with 9 bases remaining between them. From germline, CDR1 is SGDLS and CDR2 YYNGEE. The CDR3 extends over 13 amino acids. The CDR3 protein is CASSLDTNEKLFF. The CDR3 DNA sequence: TGTGCCAGCAGCCTTGACACGAATGAAAAACTGTTTTTT.

This clone occurred once. This chain uses TRBV9 with TRBJ2-1; 7 nucleotides line up with TRBD2. V trimming: 0 bases; J trimming: 10 bases; junction bases outside the gene matches: 19. The CDR3 length is 18 residues. Germline values: CDR1 SGDLS, CDR2 YYNGEE. This CDR3 is CASSVGLGREPRVDEQFF. CDR3 coding DNA: TGTGCCAGCAGCGTAGGGTTGGGGCGGGAGCCTAGGGTTGACGAGCAGTTCTTC.

V usage is TRBV7-8 and J usage is TRBJ2-7; D might be TRBD1 (6 bases). V lost 1 base, J lost 1 base, and 11 bases lay in between. Germline CDR1 SGHVS, CDR2 FQNEAQ. The CDR3 is 15 amino acids. CDR3 in amino acids: CASSLEGTNSYEQYF. For the CDR3, the DNA is TGTGCCAGCAGCTTAGAGGGGACAAATTCCTACGAGCAGTACTTC.

This rearrangement joins TRBV7-9 to TRBJ1-1; D possibly corresponds to TRBD1 (5 bases). The CDR3 extends over 16 amino acids. V dropped 0 bases and J dropped 1 base, with 12 bases sitting between them. Germline values: CDR1 SEHNR, CDR2 FQNEAQ (reference sequence). CDR3 nucleotide sequence: TGTGCCAGCAGCTTAGCCGGAGCCCAGGGGAACACTGAAGCTTTCTTT. The encoded protein is CASSLAGAQGNTEAFF.

This clone is a singleton in its sample. The J gene is TRBJ2-3, the V gene TRBV6-1; perhaps TRBD2 as D (5 bases). V lost 2 bases, J lost 0 bases, and 12 bases lay in between. Germline V gives CDR1 MNHNS, CDR2 SASEGT. The CDR3 length is 16 residues. As DNA, the CDR3 is TGTGCCAGCAGTGAACCCGCTAGCAGCAGCACAGATACGCAGTATTTT. This sequence encodes CASSEPASSSTDTQYF.